This TCR beta chain was recovered during a study of control samples from healthy donors and cancer patients. Assay used: immunoSEQ multiplex PCR; TCRdb lists only in-frame clones, some missing. The sample records around 81,000 clones, about 92% being singletons. The TCR sequence derives from a woman aged 30 to 39 in good health. Sequenced material: blood.

CDR3: CASSEEVRMNTEAFF. The CDR3 nucleotides read TGTGCCAGCAGTGAAGAGGTGAGAATGAACACTGAAGCTTTCTTT. V usage is TRBV2 and J usage is TRBJ1-1; D is ambiguous. The V gene lost 1 base and the J gene lost 0 bases, with 9 bases spanning the gap. The length of the CDR3 is 15 residues. Germline V gene sequence: CDR1 SNHLY, CDR2 FYNNEI. The full variable domain, with the rest looked up from reference TRBV2 and TRBJ1-1, is EPEVTQTPSHQVTQMGQEVILRCVPISNHLYFYWYRQILGQKVEFLVSFYNNEISEKSEIFDDQFSVERPDGSNFTLKIRSTKLEDSAMYFCASSEEVRMNTEAFFGQGTRLTVV.